The present TCR beta chain was sequenced within a study of Ad26.COV2.S vaccination and SARS-CoV-2 variants (dated by TCRdb to the early 2020s). Broadly, across the study: Donors in the vaccine arm were drawn from COV1001, a multicentre, randomized, double-blind, placebo-controlled phase I-IIa trial testing Ad26.COV2.S in healthy adults. Ad26.COV2.S was administered intramuscularly at a dose of 5x10^10 or 1x10^11 viral particles, either as one shot or as two shots given 56 days apart. TCRbeta repertoire sequencing was used to assess the specificity and breadth of SARS-CoV-2-reactive T cell receptors after Ad26.COV2.S vaccination. A total of about 30 samples were included in the TCR-sequenced set, comprising around 19 Ad26.COV2.S vaccine recipients, 5 placebo recipients and 8 SARS-CoV-2 convalescent individuals. Participants in the trial were split at random into five groups of five each, receiving low-dose or high-dose Ad26.COV2.S once or twice, or else placebo on both occasions. Investigators did not know the trial group allocation while performing experiments and assessing outcomes. The paper's findings and limits, for the study overall: Vaccine and placebo recipients had similar non-spike TCR breadth, a finding consistent with the vaccine containing only spike. Substantial breadth of spike-specific CD8+ and CD4+ T cell responses was reported after vaccination. The study was not powered for comparison of responses between vaccine doses or regimens. Higher spike-specific TCR breadth was observed in Ad26.COV2.S recipients than in placebo recipients (P = 0.0014). The authors noted that total T cell responses may have been underestimated by the TCR breadth and depth analyses.

In light of the paper, this sample's treatment or condition label describes: roughly 19 received Ad26.COV2.S at low or high dose, single or two shots; 5 received placebo; per-sample allocation not given. For vaccine and placebo recipients, the sequenced repertoires came from samples collected on day 63 after the first injection. Between 29 July and 7 August 2020, Cohort 1b enrolled about 27 adults aged 18-55 years at one site in Boston, USA. Ad26.COV2.S was a replication-incompetent adenovirus type 26 vector expressing a prefusion-stabilized SARS-CoV-2 spike protein from the original Wuhan strain. TCRbeta CDR3 regions were sequenced with the immunoSEQ Assay. After extraction, genomic DNA underwent amplification by bias-controlled multiplex PCR, followed by high-throughput sequencing. In the source study's methods: To quantify the absolute abundance of every unique TCRbeta CDR3 region, sequences were collapsed and filtered. T cell fraction was estimated by normalizing TCRbeta template counts to usable DNA, with usable DNA measured through amplification of reference genes found in all nucleated cells. Repertoire TCRs were annotated as SARS-CoV-2-specific when V gene, CDR3 amino acid sequence and J gene were exactly matched to a known reactive TCR set. The reference SARS-CoV-2 TCR set was obtained from MIRA and was filtered for enrichment in COVID-19-positive ImmuneCODE repertoires, whereby public or cross-reactive TCRs were removed. Using the MIRA antigens, annotated TCRs were further analysed by specific ORF or by position within an ORF. Breadth was defined as the number of annotated unique rearrangements divided by the total number of unique productive rearrangements, and depth was defined as the summed frequency of the annotated unique rearrangements. Two-sided Wilcoxon rank-sum tests were applied when comparing TCR breadth between groups. This immuneACCESS table, as held by TCRdb, lists in-frame sequences with V and J called but not all clones. Of the missing ones, under half trace to an unresolved V gene in checked studies; the others have no known cause. V, J and clone size were drawn from that table, and D and trimming were deduced from the DNA. The sample includes some 640,000 clones, with roughly 90% observed a single time. Around 1.4% of the sample is taken by the ten largest.

Including cysteine and phenylalanine, the CDR3 has 15 amino acids. The read is trimmed to its CDR3 DNA, 45 bases read in frame from base 1. The germline V gene (reference sequence) gives CDR1 as MNHEY and CDR2 as SMNVEV. After removal of 4 bases from V and 8 bases from J, the junction retains 12 bases not matched to a gene. To note about this clone: The specificity of this receptor is unknown. No qualities accompany the bases; no much larger clone lies one base away.

The sequence is built from TRBV27 and TRBJ1-2; 8 bases in the middle match TRBD1. The sequence came from a person aged 18-65 years who received the Ad26.COV2.S COVID-19 vaccine or a placebo. Sequencing used peripheral blood, obtained in a trial of Ad26.COV2.S vaccine versus placebo. The sequence in DNA is TGTGCCAGCAGTTCATGGGGGCAGGGGGCTTCGGGCTACACCTTC. The resulting protein is CASSSWGQGASGYTF.